The 27 T cell receptor beta chains below all came from one sample that was sequenced in a study of blood T cells in healthy people across ages. The second PCR ran roughly 6 to 11 cycles with a sample-barcoded 5' primer and J-beta primers. TCRdb called the 5' RACE reads again in MiXCR, with one record for every CDR3 protein. The repertoire includes about 800,000 distinct CDR3 sequences, 20% to 25% of them detected once, and roughly 3.5% sits in the top ten. These same data were also listed under a study on T cells of mothers and their children.

The sequenced material came from blood. Receptor source: a boy aged 5 to 17 in good health.

On this clonotype itself: Given a much more abundant clone one base away, this may be a read error. The chain uses TRBV28 and TRBJ2-6, with a possible D match to TRBD1 (5 bases). The CDR3 consists of 15 residues. CDR1 and CDR2 from the germline V gene are MDHEN and SYDVKM. The CDR3 loop is CASSSGSSGANVPTF. The CDR3 coding sequence is TGTGCCAGCAGTTCAGGATCCTCTGGGGCCAACGTCCCGACTTTC.

This clonotype was seen once. The chain joins TRBV29-1 to TRBJ2-1; D might be TRBD1 (5 bases). The CDR3 runs 14 residues. Trimming left V 0 bases short and J 6 bases short, with 12 bases between. Germline CDR1 and CDR2: SQVTM and ANQGSEA. The DNA for the CDR3 is TGCAGCGTTGAAGATCTTCTTGGGGCCAATGAGCAGTTCTTC. Protein: CSVEDLLGANEQFF.

The chain carries TRBV28 and TRBJ2-5; D is undetermined. The J call is uncertain, as TRBJ2-7 better fits the DNA end. Germline V lookup: CDR1 MDHEN, CDR2 SYDVKM. The CDR3 extends over 15 amino acids. Here the CDR3 reads CASSLGRSSSYEQYF. The CDR3 DNA is TGTGCCAGCAGTTTGGGTCGGTCCAGCTCCTACGAGCAGTACTTC.

This clonotype was detected a few times. The chain links TRBV4-3 to TRBJ1-2; D ambiguous. Trimming removed 0 bases from V and 6 bases from J, with 8 bases in between. Germline loops: CDR1 LGHNA, CDR2 YSLEER. The CDR3 totals 13 residues. This chain's CDR3 is CASSQDRSDGYTF. CDR3 in DNA: TGCGCCAGCAGCCAAGATCGAAGCGATGGCTACACCTTC.

V and J are TRBV7-9 and TRBJ2-6, with 8 nucleotides matching TRBD1. The germline V gene has CDR1 SEHNR and CDR2 FQNEAQ (reference sequence). With 3 bases clipped from V and 4 bases from J, the junction kept 5 bases outside the gene matches. The CDR3 consists of 16 residues. The CDR3 DNA reads TGTGCCAGCAGCTTTCAGGGGGCGTCGGGGGCCAACGTCCTGACTTTC. This sequence encodes CASSFQGASGANVLTF. Full variable domain (missing parts from reference TRBV7-9 and TRBJ2-6): DTGVSQNPRHKITKRGQNVTFRCDPISEHNRLYWYRQTLGQGPEFLTYFQNEAQLEKSRLLSDRFSAERPKGSFSTLEIQRTEQGDSAMYLCASSFQGASGANVLTFGAGSRLTVL.

This chain uses TRBV9 with TRBJ1-1; D call uncertain. Trimming took 4 bases from V and 4 from J, leaving 8 bases between them. Germline-derived CDR1 and CDR2 are SGDLS and YYNGEE. The CDR3 loop spans 12 amino acids. The CDR3, as DNA: TGTGCCAGCAGCCCTTGGGGCACTGAAGCTTTCTTT. This sequence encodes CASSPWGTEAFF.

This clonotype came up a few times. The J gene is TRBJ2-1, the V gene TRBV4-3; TRBD2 agrees at 11 bases. The CDR3 has 16 residues. Germline CDR1 and CDR2: LGHNA and YSLEER. V shed 2 bases, J shed 6 bases, and the junction held 6 bases outside the gene matches. CDR3 loop: CASSQQLAGDVNEQFF. In nucleotides, the CDR3 is TGCGCCAGCAGCCAACAACTAGCGGGAGATGTCAATGAGCAGTTCTTC.

This clonotype was counted a few times. This chain links TRBV4-2 with TRBJ2-5, with 7 bases lining up with TRBD1. The CDR3 is made up of 13 amino acids. Germline V gene data show CDR1 as LGHNA and CDR2 as YNFKEQ. V gave up 3 bases and J gave up 5 bases; unmatched junction bases: 3. DNA for the CDR3: TGTGCCAGCAGCCAGCAGGGGGAGGAGACCCAGTACTTC. This gives the protein CASSQQGEETQYF.

V is TRBV10-3 and J is TRBJ2-7; 10 nucleotides align to TRBD1. The CDR3 contains 14 residues. Germline lookup yields CDR1 ENHRY and CDR2 SYGVKD. V gave up 2 bases and J gave up 2 bases; unmatched junction bases: 0. CDR3 DNA: TGTGCCATCAGTGAGGGGACAGGGGCCTACGAGCAGTACTTC. Translating gives CAISEGTGAYEQYF.

This clonotype was seen more than once but under ten times. This chain links TRBV28 with TRBJ2-6; D remains ambiguous. CDR3 length: 15 residues. CDR1 is MDHEN and CDR2 is SYDVKM in the germline V gene. Trimming took 3 bases from V and 4 from J, leaving 10 bases between them. The CDR3 sequence is CASSFWGSGANVLTF. CDR3 in DNA: TGTGCCAGCAGTTTCTGGGGTTCCGGGGCCAACGTCCTGACTTTC.

This clonotype was counted between two and nine times. CDR3 nucleotides: TGCAGCGCCGTGGCAGGCCAGAGACGATCCTACGAGCAGTACTTC. Encoded protein: CSAVAGQRRSYEQYF. The gene calls are TRBV29-1 and TRBJ2-7; D is uncertain. Germline assignment: CDR1 SQVTM and CDR2 ANQGSEA. The ends were cut back, 7 bases at V and 1 base at J, with 20 bases in the middle. The CDR3 loop spans 15 amino acids.

This clonotype has a handful of counts. This rearrangement joins TRBV5-1 to TRBJ2-1; 10 bases fit TRBD2. Germline CDR1 reads SGHRS; CDR2 reads YFSETQ. With V trimmed by 2 bases and J by 3 bases, 2 bases remained unmatched. The CDR3 covers 15 residues. The CDR3 loop is CASSFGLAVYNEQFF. In nucleotides, the CDR3 is TGCGCCAGCAGCTTCGGACTAGCGGTCTACAATGAGCAGTTCTTC.

A few counts support this clonotype. This sequence joins TRBV6-5 and TRBJ2-5; TRBD1 matches at 7 bases. Germline CDR1 and CDR2: MNHEY and SVGAGI. J gave up 2 bases and V 6 bases, and 9 bases lay outside the gene matches. The CDR3 consists of 15 residues. The CDR3 is CASSRLSRGQETQYF. The CDR3 DNA reads TGTGCCAGCAGCCGCCTTAGCAGGGGGCAAGAGACCCAGTACTTC.

The table lists this clonotype with many counts. CDR3 residues: CASSLGDGYEQYF. The DNA of the CDR3 is TGTGCCAGCAGCTTGGGGGACGGTTACGAGCAGTACTTC. The V and J genes are TRBV5-4 and TRBJ2-7, with D perhaps TRBD1 or TRBD2 (5 bases each). V dropped 0 bases and J dropped 4 bases, with 8 bases sitting between them. The germline V gene has CDR1 SGHNT and CDR2 YYREEE (reference sequence). The length of the CDR3 is 13 residues.

This clonotype was recorded a few times. The chain is built from TRBV5-1 and TRBJ2-1, with TRBD2 matching over 12 bases. This CDR3 has 18 amino acids. Trimming at V came to 4 bases and at J to 9 bases, leaving 17 bases not matched to a gene. Germline CDR1 reads SGHRS; CDR2 reads YFSETQ. The CDR3, as DNA: TGCGCCAGCAGCACAGGACTAGCGGGACTGCGAGAAGATACTGAGCAGTTCTTC. It codes for CASSTGLAGLREDTEQFF.

The rearrangement joins TRBV6-2 or TRBV6-3 to TRBJ2-7; possible D gene TRBD2, 8 bases. Trimming took 6 bases from V and 0 from J, leaving 18 bases between them. The CDR3 has 16 amino acids. Germline V gene lookup returns CDR1 MNHEY and CDR2 SVGEGT. In nucleotides, the CDR3 is TGTGCCAGCAGACGGCGTAGCGGGGACAGCTCCTACGAGCAGTACTTC. Protein sequence: CASRRRSGDSSYEQYF.

In the case of this clonotype: A read error may be the cause here, since a much bigger clone is one base away. The genes are TRBV29-1 and TRBJ2-4; D might be TRBD2 (6 bases). Germline assignment: CDR1 SQVTM and CDR2 ANQGSEA. The CDR3 has 13 amino acids. This CDR3 reads CSVSREAKSIQYF. The CDR3 DNA follows: TGCAGCGTTTCCAGGGAGGCCAAAAGCATTCAGTACTTC.

The genes are TRBV12-3 or TRBV12-4 and TRBJ2-5; D call uncertain. Trimming shortened V by 6 bases and J by 5 bases, and 13 bases separated the two germline ends. The length of the CDR3 is 13 residues. The DNA for the CDR3 is TGTGCCAGCAGCCGGACGACCAGGGAGACCCAGTACTTC. Translating it yields CASSRTTRETQYF.

The V call is TRBV12-3 or TRBV12-4, the J call TRBJ1-1; 8 bases line up with TRBD1. The V and J ends lost 4 bases and 6 bases, in that order; junction bases with no gene match: 4. The CDR3 consists of 13 residues. The CDR3 sequence: CASSWDRSAEAFF. The CDR3, as DNA: TGTGCCAGCAGTTGGGACAGGAGCGCTGAAGCTTTCTTT.

This clonotype was seen a few times. The chain uses TRBV4-1 and TRBJ2-1; the D gene is possibly TRBD1 (6 bases). Trimming took 3 bases from V and 7 from J, leaving 16 bases between them. This CDR3 contains 15 residues. CDR1 and CDR2 (germline): MGHRA, YSYEKL. The CDR3 reads CASSHTAGVVNEQFF. CDR3 DNA: TGCGCCAGCAGCCATACGGCAGGGGTAGTAAATGAGCAGTTCTTC.

CDR3 coding DNA: TGCAGTGCTAGAGACCTAGCGGGGGGGAGCACAGATACGCAGTATTTT. Translating gives CSARDLAGGSTDTQYF. V is TRBV20-1 and J is TRBJ2-3; TRBD2 aligns across 12 bases. The CDR3 consists of 16 residues. V dropped 0 bases and J dropped 0; count of bases not matched to a gene: 1. Per the germline V gene, CDR1 is DFQATT and CDR2 is SNEGSKA (reference sequence).

The V and J genes are TRBV20-1 and TRBJ1-2; possible D gene TRBD1, 5 bases. This CDR3 has 18 residues. Trimming stripped 1 base from V and 3 bases from J, with 24 bases between. CDR1 is DFQATT, CDR2 SNEGSKA, per germline (reference sequence). CDR3 amino acids: CSARVELMGAVQDYGYTF. The CDR3 DNA sequence: TGCAGTGCTAGAGTAGAGTTAATGGGAGCGGTACAGGACTATGGCTACACCTTC.

The CDR3 spells CASSSGGLADLQETQYF. As DNA, the CDR3 is TGTGCCAGCAGTTCCGGGGGACTAGCGGATCTCCAAGAGACCCAGTACTTC. The rearrangement links TRBV28 to TRBJ2-5, with 11 bases identical to TRBD2. CDR3 length equals 17 residues. The V and J ends lost 4 bases and 1 base, in that order; junction bases with no gene match: 8. Germline loops: CDR1 MDHEN, CDR2 SYDVKM. Variable domain in full (rest from reference TRBV28 and TRBJ2-5): DVKVTQSSRYLVKRTGEKVFLECVQDMDHENMFWYRQDPGLGLRLIYFSYDVKMKEKGDIPEGYSVSREKKERFSLILESASTNQTSMYLCASSSGGLADLQETQYFGPGTRLLVL.

The rearrangement links TRBV7-8 to TRBJ2-1; TRBD1 might be the D (6 bases). V lost 6 bases and J 4 bases, leaving 16 bases between the germline ends. Germline loops: CDR1 SGHVS, CDR2 FQNEAQ. The CDR3 spans 15 residues. CDR3 amino acids: CASRRPGTSYNEQFF. The CDR3 DNA reads as TGTGCCAGCAGGCGTCCCGGGACATCGTACAATGAGCAGTTCTTC.

This clonotype was picked up one time. V usage is TRBV7-2 and J usage is TRBJ2-5; the D is unclear. Germline loops: CDR1 SGHTA, CDR2 FQGNSA. The ends were cut back, 4 bases at V and 5 bases at J, with 14 bases in the middle. The CDR3 has 14 amino acids. CDR3 DNA sequence: TGTGCCAGCAGCTCCCTCGCCACATTCGAGACCCAGTACTTC. Translating it yields CASSSLATFETQYF.

The rearrangement joins TRBV29-1 to TRBJ1-1, with D possibly TRBD1 on 6 matching bases. Per the germline V gene, CDR1 is SQVTM and CDR2 is ANQGSEA. V lost 7 bases to trimming and J lost 0 bases, with 12 bases between them. CDR3 length: 13 residues. The CDR3 region has the DNA TGCAGCGCTGTTACAGGGCTGAACACTGAAGCTTTCTTT. Translated: CSAVTGLNTEAFF.

The table lists this clonotype with a few counts. V usage is TRBV3-1 and J usage is TRBJ2-1; no clear D. Trimming cost V 0 bases and J 4 bases, with 7 bases left between them. This CDR3 spans 14 amino acids. Germline loops: CDR1 LGHDT, CDR2 YNNKEL (reference sequence). In nucleotides, the CDR3 is TGTGCCAGCAGCCAAGATGGAGTTTACAATGAGCAGTTCTTC. The encoded protein is CASSQDGVYNEQFF.